These T cell receptor beta chains were read from a single sample in a study of shared clonotypes between healthy human individuals. Sequencing was performed with immunoSEQ multiplex PCR; in TCRdb, only in-frame clones are kept and a portion is missing. The sample consists of 2,100,000 or so clones, approximately 96% of them appearing once. Sequencing was done on a sample of naive CD4+ T cells sorted from blood. These receptors were taken from a man aged 18 to 29 in good health. The CDR3 runs from the conserved cysteine through the conserved F or W. The D gene is left open where the match is weak. Size is stated for part of the rows, as once, few or many counts, or as a class when the clone is expanded.

>TRBV6-5|.|TRBJ1-1|TRBD1
TGTGCCAGCAGACAGGGGGTTAGAAGGGCTTTCTTT
CASRQGVRRAFF
>TRBV28|.|TRBJ1-1|.
TGTGCCAGCAGACTTACAACTGAAGCTTTCTTT
CASRLTTEAFF
>TRBV6-6|.|TRBJ2-7|TRBD1
TGTGCCAGCAGTTACGACACAACCCCAGGGGGCGAGCAGTACTTC
CASSYDTTPGGEQYF
>TRBV6-5|.|TRBJ1-2|.
TGTGCCAGCAGTTACAGGCGGACATATGGCTACACCTTC
CASSYRRTYGYTF
>TRBV6-5|.|TRBJ1-5|.
TGTGCCAGCAGGGAATCGAGCAATCAGCCCCAGCATTTT
CASRESSNQPQHF
>TRBV7-2|.|TRBJ2-5|.
TGTGCCAGCAGCAAATTTAGCGGACAAGAGACCCAGTACTTC
CASSKFSGQETQYF
>TRBV10-3|.|TRBJ1-6|TRBD1
TGTGCCATCAGCCGAGGAGGGCAGGGGGATTCGAAGGATAATTCACCCCTCCACTTT
CAISRGGQGDSKDNSPLHF
>TRBV9|.|TRBJ2-5|.
TGTGCCAGCAGCGTAAAATACGCGGGCCCCCAAGAGACCCAGTACTTC
CASSVKYAGPQETQYF
>TRBV6-1|.|TRBJ1-5|.
TGTGCCAGCAGTGGGGGGGCGAATAGCAATCAGCCCCAGCATTTT
CASSGGANSNQPQHF
>TRBV5-1|once|TRBJ1-4|TRBD1
TGCGCCAGCAGCTCACCGGACAGGGGTGATGAAAAACTGTTTTTT
CASSSPDRGDEKLFF
>TRBV7-6|.|TRBJ2-1|.
TGTGCCAGCAGCTTTACTAGCTTCTTCAGCTCCTACAATGAGCAGTTCTTC
CASSFTSFFSSYNEQFF
>TRBV19|.|TRBJ1-4|.
TGTGCCAGTAGTGTGGGACCCAACCCTGAAAAACTGTTTTTT
CASSVGPNPEKLFF
>TRBV27|.|TRBJ2-3|.
TGTGCCAGCAGTTTGGGAAGACAGTTTCGCACAGATACGCAGTATTTT
CASSLGRQFRTDTQYF
>TRBV5-1|.|TRBJ2-3|TRBD2
TGCGCCAGCAGACAACTAGCGGGGGACACAGATACGCAGTATTTT
CASRQLAGDTDTQYF
>TRBV5-1|.|TRBJ2-6|.
TGCGCCAGCAGCTTGGAACGGATCTCTGGGGCCAACGTCCTGACTTTC
CASSLERISGANVLTF
>TRBV7-9|.|TRBJ1-2|.
TGTGCCAGCAGCAGGGGGTCCTATGGCTACACCTTC
CASSRGSYGYTF
>TRBV10-3|.|TRBJ1-1|TRBD1
TGTGCCATCAGCCCAGAGACAGGGATGAACACTGAAGCTTTCTTT
CAISPETGMNTEAFF
>TRBV2|.|TRBJ1-5|TRBD1
TGTGCCAGCAGAGGCGGGACAGGCAATCAGCCCCAGCATTTT
CASRGGTGNQPQHF
>TRBV7-9|.|TRBJ2-7|TRBD1
TGTGCCAGCAGGCGCGACAGGGGGGACTCCTACGAGCAGTACTTC
CASRRDRGDSYEQYF
>TRBV7-2|.|TRBJ2-7|TRBD2
TGTGCCAGCCGTCCTCCTAGCGGGAGAAGGTACGAGCAGTACTTC
CASRPPSGRRYEQYF
>TRBV11-1|.|TRBJ2-1|TRBD2
TGTGCCAGCAGTTACTCGACTAGCGGGGGGACCAACAATGAGCAGTTCTTC
CASSYSTSGGTNNEQFF
>TRBV27|.|TRBJ2-7|.
TGTGCCAGCAGTTTGGCGGGGCGATTCTCCTACGAGCAGTACTTC
CASSLAGRFSYEQYF
>TRBV9|.|TRBJ2-1|.
TGTGCCAGCAGCGTATCATCGGAAAGGTGGAATGAGCAGTTCTTC
CASSVSSERWNEQFF
>TRBV5-6|.|TRBJ1-2|.
TGTGCCAGCAACAGCATGCACGCGGCCTATGGCTACACCTTC
CASNSMHAAYGYTF